This T cell receptor (beta chain) was profiled in a study of control samples from healthy donors and cancer patients. This clone was observed a single time. Trimming stripped 8 bases from V and 0 bases from J, with 13 bases between. The CDR3 totals 15 residues. In germline, CDR1 is SNHLY, CDR2 FYNNEI. Assay: immunoSEQ multiplex PCR; the TCRdb copy retains only in-frame clones and omits some. Of over 150,000 clones in the sample, over 85% were seen once. Input material: blood. The V gene is TRBV2, the J gene TRBJ1-4, with D perhaps matching TRBD1 (5 bases). The TCR originated in a man aged 30 to 39 in good health. The CDR3, as DNA: TGTGCCAGCGGGCCGTGGGGCGCAACTAATGAAAAACTGTTTTTT. Protein: CASGPWGATNEKLFF.